This TCR beta chain appears in the sequencing data of a study of cytomegalovirus exposure and HLA in healthy donors. All the people who gave samples were healthy bone marrow donors. Trimming took 0 bases from V and 5 from J, leaving 7 bases between them. There are 13 residues in the CDR3. Germline V CDR1 and CDR2: SGHDN, FVKESK. The primer mix had 60 Vbeta and 13 Jbeta primers. Assay used: immunoSEQ multiplex PCR; TCRdb lists only in-frame clones, some missing. The data show some 140,000 clones, around four fifths seen once. The gene calls are TRBV14 and TRBJ1-1, with a tentative D call TRBD1 (5 bases). The TCR comes from a male donor in good health and CMV-seropositive. The sequencing input was PBMCs. CDR3 DNA: TGTGCCAGCAGCCAAGAGCAGGGTACTGAAGCTTTCTTT. This gives the protein CASSQEQGTEAFF.